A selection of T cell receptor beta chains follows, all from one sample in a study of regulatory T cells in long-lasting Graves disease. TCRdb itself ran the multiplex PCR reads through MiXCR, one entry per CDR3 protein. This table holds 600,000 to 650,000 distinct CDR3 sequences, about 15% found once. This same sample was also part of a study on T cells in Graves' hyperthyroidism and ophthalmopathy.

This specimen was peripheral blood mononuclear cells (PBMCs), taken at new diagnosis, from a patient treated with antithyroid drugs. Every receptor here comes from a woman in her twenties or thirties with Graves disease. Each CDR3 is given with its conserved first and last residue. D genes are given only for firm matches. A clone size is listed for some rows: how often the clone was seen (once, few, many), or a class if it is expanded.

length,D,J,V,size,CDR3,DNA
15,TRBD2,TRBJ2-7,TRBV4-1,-,CASSQSGTSANEQYF,TGCGCCAGCAGCCAGTCAGGGACTAGTGCTAACGAGCAGTACTTC
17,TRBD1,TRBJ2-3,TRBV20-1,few,CSARDSGTGGSADTQYF,TGCAGTGCTAGAGATTCGGGGACAGGGGGAAGCGCGGATACGCAGTATTTT
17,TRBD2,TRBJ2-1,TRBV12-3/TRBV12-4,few,CASSFRLAESSYNEQFF,TGTGCCAGCAGTTTCAGACTAGCGGAAAGCTCCTACAATGAGCAGTTCTTC
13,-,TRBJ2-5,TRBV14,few,CASSQDLVGTQYF,TGTGCCAGCAGCCAAGATCTTGTGGGGACCCAGTACTTC
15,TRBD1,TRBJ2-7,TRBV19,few,CASSLGTGLTYEQYF,TGTGCCAGTAGTCTAGGGACAGGCCTGACCTACGAGCAGTACTTC
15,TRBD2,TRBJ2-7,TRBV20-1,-,CSASGLPTRNYEQYF,TGCAGTGCATCGGGACTACCAACCCGAAACTACGAGCAGTACTTC
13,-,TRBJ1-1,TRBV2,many,CASSTPGVPEAFF,TGTGCCAGCAGTACCCCCGGGGTGCCTGAAGCTTTCTTT
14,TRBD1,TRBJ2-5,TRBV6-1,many,CASSRDSPWETQYF,TGTGCCAGCAGCAGGGACAGTCCGTGGGAGACCCAGTACTTC
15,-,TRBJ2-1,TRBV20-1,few,CSVSLPFGTYNEQFF,TGCAGTGTTAGTCTCCCTTTCGGGACCTACAATGAGCAGTTCTTC
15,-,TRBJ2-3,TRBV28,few,CASSLQGPPTDTQYF,TGTGCCAGCAGTTTACAGGGACCACCGACGGATACGCAGTATTTT
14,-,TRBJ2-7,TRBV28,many,CASSYRSSTNEQYF,TGTGCCAGCAGTTACAGGTCGTCAACGAACGAGCAGTACTTC
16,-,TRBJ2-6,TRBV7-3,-,CASSLTLVPGANVLTF,TGTGCCAGCAGCTTAACTCTTGTCCCTGGGGCCAACGTCCTGACTTTC
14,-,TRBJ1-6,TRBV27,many,CASSWGGHNSPLHF,TGTGCCAGCAGTTGGGGGGGCCATAATTCACCCCTCCACTTT
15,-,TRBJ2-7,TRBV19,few,CASSWTKTGLYEQYF,TGTGCCAGTAGTTGGACAAAGACAGGACTCTACGAGCAGTACTTC
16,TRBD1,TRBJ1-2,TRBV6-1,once,CASRTGQGALGYGYTF,TGTGCCAGCAGAACGGGACAGGGGGCGCTGGGCTATGGCTACACCTTC
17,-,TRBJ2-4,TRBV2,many,CASTLGPILGAKNIQYF,TGTGCCAGCACGTTGGGGCCCATCCTTGGAGCCAAAAACATTCAGTACTTC
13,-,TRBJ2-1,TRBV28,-,CASSLFGRPEQFF,TGTGCCAGCAGTTTATTCGGCAGGCCTGAGCAGTTCTTC
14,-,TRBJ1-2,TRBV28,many,CASVNPTENYGYTF,TGTGCCAGCGTCAACCCGACAGAGAACTATGGCTACACCTTC
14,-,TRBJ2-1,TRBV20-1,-,CSASHGGDYNEQFF,TGCAGTGCTAGCCACGGGGGAGACTACAATGAGCAGTTCTTC
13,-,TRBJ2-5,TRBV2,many,CASSLQEGETQYF,TGTGCCAGCAGCCTTCAGGAGGGGGAGACCCAGTACTTC
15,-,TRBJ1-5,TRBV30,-,CAWSVPTGRDQPQHF,TGTGCCTGGAGTGTACCCACAGGGAGAGATCAGCCCCAGCATTTT
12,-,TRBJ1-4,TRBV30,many,CAWSVLTEKLFF,TGTGCCTGGAGTGTACTAACGGAAAAACTGTTTTTT
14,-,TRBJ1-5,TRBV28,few,CASSRGQIYQPQHF,TGTGCCAGCAGCCGAGGACAGATTTATCAGCCCCAGCATTTT
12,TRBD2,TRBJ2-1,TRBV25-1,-,CASEGLSYEQFF,TGTGCCAGCGAGGGACTAAGTTATGAGCAGTTCTTC
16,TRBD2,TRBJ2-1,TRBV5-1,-,CASSSGLAGGPGEQFF,TGCGCCAGCAGCTCGGGACTAGCGGGAGGGCCGGGTGAGCAGTTCTTC
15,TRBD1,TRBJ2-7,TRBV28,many,CASSLGGQGTLEQYF,TGTGCCAGCAGTCTTGGGGGACAGGGGACCCTCGAGCAGTACTTC
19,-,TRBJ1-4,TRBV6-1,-,CASSEAQSPHHATNEKLFF,TGTGCCAGCAGTGAAGCACAGAGCCCGCACCATGCAACTAATGAAAAACTGTTTTTT
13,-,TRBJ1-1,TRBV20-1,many,CSAQSFSNTEAFF,TGCAGTGCACAGTCTTTTTCGAACACTGAAGCTTTCTTT
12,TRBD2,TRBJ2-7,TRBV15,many,CATSSGLDEQYF,TGTGCCACCAGCAGCGGACTAGACGAGCAGTACTTC
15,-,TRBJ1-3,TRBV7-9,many,CASSAPSGSGNTIYF,TGTGCCAGCAGTGCGCCTAGCGGCTCTGGAAACACCATATATTTT
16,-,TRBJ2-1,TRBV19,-,CASSIETASSYNEQFF,TGTGCCAGTAGTATAGAGACTGCCAGCTCCTACAATGAGCAGTTCTTC
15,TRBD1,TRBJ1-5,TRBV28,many,CASSLFGDRGRPQHF,TGTGCCAGCAGTTTATTTGGGGACAGGGGAAGGCCCCAGCATTTT
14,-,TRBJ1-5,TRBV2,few,CASTPGGPGWPQHF,TGTGCCAGCACCCCGGGGGGTCCGGGGTGGCCCCAGCATTTT
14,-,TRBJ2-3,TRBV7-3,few,CASSLTTRGDTQYF,TGTGCCAGCAGCTTGACGACCCGAGGGGATACGCAGTATTTT
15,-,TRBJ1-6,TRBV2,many,CASRTPLGLNSPLHF,TGTGCCAGTAGGACCCCTTTGGGCCTTAATTCACCCCTCCACTTT
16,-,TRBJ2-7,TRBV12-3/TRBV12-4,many,CASSRAGGTGDYEQYF,TGTGCCAGCAGCCGCGCGGGAGGGACAGGGGACTACGAGCAGTACTTC
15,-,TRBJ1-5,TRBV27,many,CASSPQNRVNQPQHF,TGTGCCAGCAGTCCACAAAACAGGGTCAATCAGCCCCAGCATTTT
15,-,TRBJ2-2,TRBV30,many,CAWSVLGQHTGELFF,TGTGCCTGGAGTGTATTGGGGCAGCACACCGGGGAGCTGTTTTTT
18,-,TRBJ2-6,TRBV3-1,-,CASSPYSGRRTGANVLTF,TGTGCCAGCAGCCCCTACTCCGGGAGAAGAACTGGGGCCAACGTCCTGACTTTC
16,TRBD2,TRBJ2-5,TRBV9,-,CASSVDSGLAGETQYF,TGTGCCAGCAGCGTAGATTCGGGACTAGCGGGAGAGACCCAGTACTTC
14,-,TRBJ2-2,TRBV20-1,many,CSARTIEGAGELFF,TGCAGTGCTAGGACCATAGAGGGGGCCGGGGAGCTGTTTTTT
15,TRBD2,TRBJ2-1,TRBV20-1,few,CSAPALAGGPDEQFF,TGCAGTGCTCCTGCTCTAGCGGGAGGGCCGGATGAGCAGTTCTTC
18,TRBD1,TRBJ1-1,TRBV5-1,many,CASSFYRDRGLGNTEAFF,TGCGCCAGCAGCTTTTACCGGGACAGGGGGCTCGGGAACACTGAAGCTTTCTTT
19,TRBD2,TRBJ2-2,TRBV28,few,CASSRRLAGEIANTGELFF,TGTGCCAGCTCTCGAAGACTAGCGGGCGAAATTGCGAACACCGGGGAGCTGTTTTTT
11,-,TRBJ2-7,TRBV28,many,CATQLPHEQYF,TGTGCCACTCAGTTACCTCACGAGCAGTACTTC
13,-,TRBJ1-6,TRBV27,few,CASSLSSNSPLHF,TGTGCCAGCAGTTTATCCTCAAATTCACCCCTCCACTTT
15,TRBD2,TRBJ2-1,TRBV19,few,CASQIAGGSYNEQFF,TGTGCCAGCCAGATAGCGGGAGGTTCCTACAATGAGCAGTTCTTC
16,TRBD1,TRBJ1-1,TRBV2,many,CASSELQGAMNTEAFF,TGTGCCAGCAGTGAACTCCAGGGGGCCATGAACACTGAAGCTTTCTTT
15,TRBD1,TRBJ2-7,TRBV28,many,CASSLLGTANYEQYF,TGTGCCAGCAGTTTATTGGGGACAGCTAACTACGAGCAGTACTTC